This T cell receptor (beta chain) is from a study of blood T cell repertoires in COVID-19. Overall study context: Acute and convalescent COVID-19 specimens originated in the United States, Italy and Spain. T cells, B-cell-depleted T cells, or PBMCs provided the cDNA or gDNA that served as material.

Original handling: Using reference gene primer amplification, nucleated cell counts were estimated. The repertoire was sequenced with immunoSEQ multiplex PCR; TCRdb's copy has only in-frame clones and lacks some. That table gives V, J and clone size, and the DNA gave D and trimming. The sample includes approximately 150,000 clones, more than 75% of them seen just once. This clone was recorded only once. This clonotype was sampled from a human donor in a cohort sampled during active COVID-19. Sequencing was performed on peripheral blood.

In nucleotides, the CDR3 is TGTGCCAGCAGTTACTCTATCGATACCACCGCCGCGGCTTTCTTT. It yields the protein CASSYSIDTTAAAFF. This chain connects TRBV6-2 or TRBV6-3 to TRBJ1-1; D unclear. V was cut by 0 bases and J by 11 bases, with 19 bases left in between. CDR1 and CDR2 from the germline V gene are MNHEY and SVGEGT. The CDR3 sequence is 15 residues long.